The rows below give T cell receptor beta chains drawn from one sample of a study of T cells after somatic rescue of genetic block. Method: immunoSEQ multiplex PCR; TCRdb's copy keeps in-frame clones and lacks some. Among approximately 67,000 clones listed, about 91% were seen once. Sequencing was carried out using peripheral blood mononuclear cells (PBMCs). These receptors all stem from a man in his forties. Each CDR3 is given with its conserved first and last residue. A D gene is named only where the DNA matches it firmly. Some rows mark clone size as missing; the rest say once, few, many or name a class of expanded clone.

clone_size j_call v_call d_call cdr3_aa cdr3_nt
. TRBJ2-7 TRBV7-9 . CASSSRGDSYEQYF TGTGCCAGCAGCTCCCGTGGGGACTCCTACGAGCAGTACTTC
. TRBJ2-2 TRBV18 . CASSAGISGELFF TGTGCCAGCTCAGCAGGGATTTCCGGGGAGCTGTTTTTT
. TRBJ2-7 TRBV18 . CASSPRGPYEQYF TGTGCCAGCTCACCAAGAGGGCCCTACGAGCAGTACTTC
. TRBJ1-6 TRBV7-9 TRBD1 CASSPTGTGTNSPLHF TGTGCCAGCAGCCCCACCGGGACAGGGACAAATTCACCCCTCCACTTT
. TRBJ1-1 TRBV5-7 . CASSHFGQLNTEAFF TGTGCCAGCAGCCACTTCGGGCAGCTGAACACTGAAGCTTTCTTT
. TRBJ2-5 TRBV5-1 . CASSLAARMETQYF TGCGCCAGCAGCTTGGCCGCCCGCATGGAGACCCAGTACTTC
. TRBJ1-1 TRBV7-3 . CASSPSLNGLYEAFF TGTGCCAGCAGCCCGTCCCTCAACGGGCTATACGAAGCTTTCTTT
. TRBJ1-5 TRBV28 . CASSLFLVSNSNQPQHF TGTGCCAGCAGTTTATTTCTGGTCTCGAATAGCAATCAGCCCCAGCATTTT
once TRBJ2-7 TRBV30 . CAWSDTGRYEQYF TGTGCCTGGAGTGACACCGGTCGCTACGAGCAGTACTTC
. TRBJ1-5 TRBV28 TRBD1 CASSLWGQGGNQPQHF TGTGCCAGCAGTTTATGGGGACAGGGCGGCAATCAGCCCCAGCATTTT
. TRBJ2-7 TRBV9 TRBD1 CASSVRDRTYEQYF TGTGCCAGCAGCGTCCGGGACAGAACCTACGAGCAGTACTTC
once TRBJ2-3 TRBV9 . CASSVQGTDTQYF TGTGCCAGCAGCGTACAGGGCACAGATACGCAGTATTTT
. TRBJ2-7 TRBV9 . CASSVTLSGDEQYF TGTGCCAGCAGCGTAACGCTATCTGGGGACGAGCAGTACTTC
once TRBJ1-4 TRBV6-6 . CASTGSTNEKLFF TGTGCCAGCACAGGGTCAACTAATGAAAAACTGTTTTTT
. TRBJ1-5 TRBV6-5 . CASSRQINQPQHF TGTGCCAGCAGTCGACAGATCAATCAGCCCCAGCATTTT
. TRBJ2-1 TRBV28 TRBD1 CASSPTGVLRNEQFF TGTGCCAGCAGTCCGACAGGGGTGCTCAGGAATGAGCAGTTCTTC
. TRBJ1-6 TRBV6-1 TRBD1 CASRNTGDYSPLHF TGTGCCAGCAGGAACACAGGGGATTATTCACCCCTCCACTTT
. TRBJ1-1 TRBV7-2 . CASSSASGPRAFF TGTGCCAGCAGCTCTGCGAGCGGCCCCCGAGCTTTCTTT
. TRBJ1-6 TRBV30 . CAWTRTGYNSPLHF TGTGCCTGGACTCGGACTGGGTATAATTCACCCCTCCACTTT
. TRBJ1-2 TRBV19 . CASTKRPDPPNYGYTF TGTGCCAGTACCAAGCGGCCAGACCCACCAAACTATGGCTACACCTTC
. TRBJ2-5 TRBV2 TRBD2 CASSALAGAQHQETQYF TGTGCCAGCAGTGCTCTAGCGGGGGCCCAGCACCAAGAGACCCAGTACTTC
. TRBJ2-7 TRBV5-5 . CASSLRDFQYEQYF TGTGCCAGCAGCTTACGGGACTTTCAGTACGAGCAGTACTTC
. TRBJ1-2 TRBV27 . CASSFRANYGYTF TGTGCCAGCAGTTTCAGGGCCAACTATGGCTACACCTTC
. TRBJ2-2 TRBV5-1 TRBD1 CASSLDHRGLDGLFF TGCGCCAGCAGCTTGGACCACAGGGGCCTTGATGGGCTGTTTTTT
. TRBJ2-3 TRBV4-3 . CASSQLSGLGDTQYF TGCGCCAGCAGCCAACTAAGCGGACTGGGGGATACGCAGTATTTT
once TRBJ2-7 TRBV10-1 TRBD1 CASSDSRATGVSYEQYF TGCGCCAGCAGTGACTCAAGGGCGACAGGGGTCTCCTACGAGCAGTACTTC
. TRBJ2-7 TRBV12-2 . CASRPLKYEQYF TGTGCAAGTCGCCCGCTTAAATACGAGCAGTACTTC